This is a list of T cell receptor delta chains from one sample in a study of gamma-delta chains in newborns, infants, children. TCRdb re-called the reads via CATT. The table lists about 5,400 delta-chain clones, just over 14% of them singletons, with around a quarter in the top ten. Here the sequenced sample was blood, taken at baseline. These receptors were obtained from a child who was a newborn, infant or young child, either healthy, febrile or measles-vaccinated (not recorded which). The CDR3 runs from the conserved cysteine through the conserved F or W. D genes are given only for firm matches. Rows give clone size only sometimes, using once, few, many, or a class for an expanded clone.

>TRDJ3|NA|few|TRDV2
TGTGCCTGTGACACCGGGGATGCGGGCTCCTGGGACACCCGACAGATGTTTTTC
CACDTGDAGSWDTRQMFF
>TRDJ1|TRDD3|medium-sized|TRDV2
TGTGCCTGTGACACCGTAGGGAGACTGGGGGATCAGTCCGATAAACTCATCTTT
CACDTVGRLGDQSDKLIF
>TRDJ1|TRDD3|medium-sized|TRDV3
TGTGCCTTTGGTGATCATCGTGCTGGGGGATACGAATATCCGTACACCGATAAACTCATCTTT
CAFGDHRAGGYEYPYTDKLIF
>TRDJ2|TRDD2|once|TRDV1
TGCTCTGGGGAACTTTCCCCGTCCTTCCTACGTGGTGTGGGGGACCGATACGCTTTGACAGCACAACTCTTCTTT
CSGELSPSFLRGVGDRYALTAQLFF
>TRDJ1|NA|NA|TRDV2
TGTGCCTGTGACCCCCTCGGGGGGCCCTACACCGATAAACTCATCTTT
CACDPLGGPYTDKLIF
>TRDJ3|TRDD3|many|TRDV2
TGTGCCTGTGACACGGGGGATATGGGGGATACTCATTTACTGCGAAGCTCCTGGGACACCCGACAGATGTTTTTC
CACDTGDMGDTHLLRSSWDTRQMFF
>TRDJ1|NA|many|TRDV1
TGTGCTCTTGGGACCTTTAATGGGCAACTCATCTTT
CALGTFNGQLIF
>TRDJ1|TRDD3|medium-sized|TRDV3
TGTGCCTTACGAGCAGGGTACTGGGGGATACGCACCGATAAACTCATCTTT
CALRAGYWGIRTDKLIF
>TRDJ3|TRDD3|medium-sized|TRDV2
TGTGCCTGTGACCAACCTGGGGGATCCTGGGACACCCGACAGATGTTTTTC
CACDQPGGSWDTRQMFF
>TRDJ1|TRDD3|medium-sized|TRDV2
TGTGCCTGTGACAGGCTGGGGGACCTGTACACCGATAAACTCATCTTT
CACDRLGDLYTDKLIF
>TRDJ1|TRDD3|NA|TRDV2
TGTGCCTGTGACACCTTAGGTACTGGGGGCCGCGATAAACTCATCTTT
CACDTLGTGGRDKLIF
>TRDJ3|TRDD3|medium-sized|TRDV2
TGTGCCTGTGACCACACTGGGGCCGACTCCTGGGACACCCGACAGATGTTTTTC
CACDHTGADSWDTRQMFF
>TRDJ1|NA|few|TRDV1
TGTGCTCTTGCCACCTTCCCCCCGATCTTCACCGATAAACTCATCTTT
CALATFPPIFTDKLIF
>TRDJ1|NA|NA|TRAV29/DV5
TGTGCAGCAACCCCTCTCCTCAGCGATAAGCTCATCTTT
CAATPLLSDKLIF
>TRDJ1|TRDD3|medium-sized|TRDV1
TGTGCTCTTGGGGAACTAGTGGGGGATACCGATAAACTCATCTTT
CALGELVGDTDKLIF
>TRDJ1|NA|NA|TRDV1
TGTGCTCTTGGGGAATTGGAAGTGCCTCTGAACGATAAACTCATCTTT
CALGELEVPLNDKLIF
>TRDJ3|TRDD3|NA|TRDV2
TGTGCCTGTGACACCGCTGGGGGCCTCTCCTGGGACACCCGACAGATGTTTTTC
CACDTAGGLSWDTRQMFF
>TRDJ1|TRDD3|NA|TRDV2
TGTGCCTGTGATAACGTAGTGAGTGGGGGATACGGCCCCACCGATAAACTCATCTTT
CACDNVVSGGYGPTDKLIF
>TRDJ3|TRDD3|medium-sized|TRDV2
TGTGCCTGTGACAAACTGGGGGATCCTAGCTCGTCCTGGGACACCCGACAGATGTTTTTC
CACDKLGDPSSSWDTRQMFF
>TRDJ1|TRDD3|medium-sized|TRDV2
TGTGCCTGTGACACCGTCCCCTCCCCTACGGGGTTGGGGGATAGTGGCGGTAAACTCATCTTT
CACDTVPSPTGLGDSGGKLIF
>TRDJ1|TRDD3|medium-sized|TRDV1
TGTGCTCTTGGGGAACAAACCTTCCCCGGATACTGGGGGTCTCTCTCGTACACCGATAAACTCATCTTT
CALGEQTFPGYWGSLSYTDKLIF
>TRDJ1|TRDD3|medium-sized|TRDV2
TGTGCCTGTGACACTTTGCTGGGGGATACGCAGGGTACTAAACATAAAACCGATAAACTCATCTTT
CACDTLLGDTQGTKHKTDKLIF
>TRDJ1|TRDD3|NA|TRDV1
TGTGCTCTTGGGGAACTATTATACGCCTGGCTGGGGGATTTGTACACCGATAAACTCATCTTT
CALGELLYAWLGDLYTDKLIF
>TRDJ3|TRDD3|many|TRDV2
TGTGCCTGTGATCCCGTACTGGGGGATTCCCAAACCTGGGACACCCGACAGATGTTTTTC
CACDPVLGDSQTWDTRQMFF
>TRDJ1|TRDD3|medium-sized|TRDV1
TGTGCTCTTGGAAAAGGTTTCCAGACGCGGTACTGGGGGATACGGGAGTACACCGATAAACTCATCTTT
CALGKGFQTRYWGIREYTDKLIF
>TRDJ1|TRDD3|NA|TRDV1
TGTGCTCTTGGGGAAACAGGCTCCTCCCAAATCCACTGGGGGATATTCAATCCGCCCACGTTACATATCGATAAACTCATCTTT
CALGETGSSQIHWGIFNPPTLHIDKLIF
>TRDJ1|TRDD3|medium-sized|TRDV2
TGTGCCTGTGACACCCCTTTTAATCTGGGGGATAAGGACACCGATAAACTCATCTTT
CACDTPFNLGDKDTDKLIF
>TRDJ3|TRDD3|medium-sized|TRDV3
TGTGCCTCATCCTTCCCTCTTTGGGGGATACCCCGGTCCTGGGACACCCGACAGATGTTTTTC
CASSFPLWGIPRSWDTRQMFF
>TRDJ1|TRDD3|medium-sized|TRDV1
TGTGCTCTTGGGGAACAAGTCTCCTACTTTTACTGGGGGATATTATGGAACACAGATAAACTCATCTTT
CALGEQVSYFYWGILWNTDKLIF
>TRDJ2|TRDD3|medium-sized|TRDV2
TGTGCCTGTGACCTAATCCAACAAAAACTGGGGGATACAGCACAACTCTTCTTT
CACDLIQQKLGDTAQLFF
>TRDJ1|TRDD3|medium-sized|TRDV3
TGTGCCTTTGGTATCCCATACTGGGGGATACGGGAGGGATCAAACGATAAACTCATCTTT
CAFGIPYWGIREGSNDKLIF
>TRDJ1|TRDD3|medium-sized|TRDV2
TGTGCCTGTGACCCGATTGGGGGATATAAGTACACCGATAAACTCATCTTT
CACDPIGGYKYTDKLIF
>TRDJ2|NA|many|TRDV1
TGTGCTCTTGGGGAGCCCTACCTTCCCCTTGCTCTGTGGATAAAAGCACAACTCTTCTTT
CALGEPYLPLALWIKAQLFF
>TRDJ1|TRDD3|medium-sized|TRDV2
TGTGCCTGTGACACCGTCGGAACTGGGGGAAGGGGTAAACTCATCTTT
CACDTVGTGGRGKLIF
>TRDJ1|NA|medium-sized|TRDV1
TGTGCTCTTGGGGAACTGAAAGGCCTCTCCAATAAACTCATCTTT
CALGELKGLSNKLIF
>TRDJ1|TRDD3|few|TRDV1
TGTGCTCTTGGGGAACTAACCCCCCTACGTCTTACCAAAGTACTGGGGGATACCGATAAACTCATCTTT
CALGELTPLRLTKVLGDTDKLIF
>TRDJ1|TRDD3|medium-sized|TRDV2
TGTGCCTGTGACACTCTACTGGGGGATACGGCGTACACCGATAAACTCATCTTT
CACDTLLGDTAYTDKLIF
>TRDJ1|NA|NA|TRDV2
TGTGCCTGTGACCGCTTGGGGTCATCAACCGATAAACTCATCTTT
CACDRLGSSTDKLIF
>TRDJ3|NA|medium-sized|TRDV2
TGTGCCTGTGACACCGCTGGGTGGAGCTCCTGGGACACCCGACAGATGTTTTTC
CACDTAGWSSWDTRQMFF
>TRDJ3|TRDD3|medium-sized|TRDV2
TGTGCCTGTGACACCTTACTGGGGGATGGCAGCTCCTGGGACACCCGACAGATGTTTTTC
CACDTLLGDGSSWDTRQMFF
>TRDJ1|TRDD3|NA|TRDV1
TGTGCTCTTGGGGAACCGGAGAGTGTCGTCGTCTGGGGGACCCTGTGGTACACCGATAAACTCATCTTT
CALGEPESVVVWGTLWYTDKLIF
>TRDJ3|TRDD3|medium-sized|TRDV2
TGTGCCTGTGACACCCCCAGTGAGGGTGGGGGACCTACCTGGGACACCCGACAGATGTTTTTC
CACDTPSEGGGPTWDTRQMFF
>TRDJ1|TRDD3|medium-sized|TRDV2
TGTGCCTGTGACACCATACTGGGGGATACTTACACCGATAAACTCATCTTT
CACDTILGDTYTDKLIF
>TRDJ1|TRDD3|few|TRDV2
TGTGCCTGTGACTTATTACTGGGGGGGTCTACCGATAAACTCATCTTT
CACDLLLGGSTDKLIF
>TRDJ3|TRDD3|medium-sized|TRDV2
TGTGCCTGTGACAAAGTACTGGGGGATAGCTCCTGGGACACCCGACAGATGTTTTTC
CACDKVLGDSSWDTRQMFF
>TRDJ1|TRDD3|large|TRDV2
TGTGCCTGTGACCCCCTAGGAGGGATACGAATCGATAAACTCATCTTT
CACDPLGGIRIDKLIF
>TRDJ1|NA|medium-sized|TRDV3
TGTGCCTCCCTTACCCTGGGCACCGATAAACTCATCTTT
CASLTLGTDKLIF
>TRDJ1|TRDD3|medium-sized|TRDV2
TGTGCCTGTGACACGCTGGTACTGGGGGATACGGTCGAAAAGAACACCGATAAACTCATCTTT
CACDTLVLGDTVEKNTDKLIF
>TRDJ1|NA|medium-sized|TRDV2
TGTGCCTGTGACCACGTGGGGGACACCGATAAACTCATCTTT
CACDHVGDTDKLIF
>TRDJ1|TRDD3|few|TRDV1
TGTGCTCTTGGGGCTCCTCGGCCCTACCTGTACTGGGGGACACGGGTGTACACCGATAAACTCATCTTT
CALGAPRPYLYWGTRVYTDKLIF
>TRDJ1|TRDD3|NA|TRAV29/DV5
TGTGCAGCAAGCGCGGGACAAAGTACTGGGGGAGCGCCCTACACCGATAAACTTATCTTT
CAASAGQSTGGAPYTDKLIF
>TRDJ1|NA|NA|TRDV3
TGTGCCTTTTCCGAGTATTGGGATCTATACACCGATAAACTCATCTTT
CAFSEYWDLYTDKLIF
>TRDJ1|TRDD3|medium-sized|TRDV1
TGTGCTCTTGGGGAACCACTACCCCTTTACTGGGGGATAAGGTGTGATAAACTCATCTTT
CALGEPLPLYWGIRCDKLIF
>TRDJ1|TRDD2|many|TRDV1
TGTGCTCTTGGGAAAGGGGTCCTTCCTACGAGGCGACGATCCGTTAAACTCATCTTT
CALGKGVLPTRRRSVKLIF
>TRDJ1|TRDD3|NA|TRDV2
TGTGCCTGTGACTCCGTACTGGGGGATACATCTTCGTACACCGATAAACTCATCTTT
CACDSVLGDTSSYTDKLIF
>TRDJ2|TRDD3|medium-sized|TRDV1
TGTGCTCTTGGGGAACTCCCCTTACCTTCCTTTCCCTCGTACTGGGGGAGAACTCTTGCTTTGACAGCACAACTCTTCTTT
CALGELPLPSFPSYWGRTLALTAQLFF
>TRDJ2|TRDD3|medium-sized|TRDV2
TGTGCCTGTGACACACTGGGGGTGGGGGCCGGTTTGACAGCACAACTCTTCTTT
CACDTLGVGAGLTAQLFF
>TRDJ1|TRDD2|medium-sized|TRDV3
TGTGCCTCGACACCTTCCTACATGTTGGTCTGGAAGGGAAGCCTCACCGATAAACTCATCTTT
CASTPSYMLVWKGSLTDKLIF
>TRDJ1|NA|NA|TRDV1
TGTGCTCTTGGTTGTCCGGCAAACCCCTCCCAAAACACCGATAAACTCATCTTT
CALGCPANPSQNTDKLIF